This entry features one T cell receptor beta chain sequence. The sample contains more than one DNA sequence encoding this CDR3. This sample is part of a study of shared clonotypes between healthy human individuals. Into CD45RA+ naive and CD45RA-negative memory subsets, the CD4+ cells were split. The CDR3 totals 15 residues. CDR1 and CDR2 from the germline V gene are MDHEN and SYDVKM. The V and J ends lost 3 bases and 2 bases, in that order; junction bases with no gene match: 3. Profiled with immunoSEQ multiplex PCR; TCRdb holds only in-frame clones, not every one. The sample includes about 1.5 million clones, nearly 99% of them seen just once.

The V gene is TRBV28, the J gene TRBJ1-5; 8 positions agree with TRBD1. The sample comprised naive CD4+ T cells sorted from blood. Subset: CD45RA+ positively selected. This TCR was sampled from a man aged 30-40 years in good health. CDR3 sequence: CASSLSGGGNQPQHF. CDR3 nucleotides: TGTGCCAGCAGTTTGTCAGGGGGCGGCAATCAGCCCCAGCATTTT.